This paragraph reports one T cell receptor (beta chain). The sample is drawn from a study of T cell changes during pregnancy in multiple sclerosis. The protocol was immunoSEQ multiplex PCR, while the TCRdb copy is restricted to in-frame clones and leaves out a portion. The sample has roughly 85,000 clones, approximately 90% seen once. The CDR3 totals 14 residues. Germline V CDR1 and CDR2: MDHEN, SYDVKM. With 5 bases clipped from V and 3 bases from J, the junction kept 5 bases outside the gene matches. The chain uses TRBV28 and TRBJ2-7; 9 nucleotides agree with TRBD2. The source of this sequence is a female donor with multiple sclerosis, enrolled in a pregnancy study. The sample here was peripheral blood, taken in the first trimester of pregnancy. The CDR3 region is CASSPQTSGYEQYF. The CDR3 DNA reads TGTGCCAGCAGTCCACAGACTAGCGGCTACGAGCAGTACTTC.